This record concerns one T cell receptor beta chain sequence. The data originate from a study of T cell responses to AZD1222 COVID-19 vaccine. This CDR3 has 14 amino acids. The V gene's germline CDR1 is LGHNA and CDR2 YNFKEQ. V was trimmed by 0 bases and J by 7 bases, leaving 10 bases between them. Measured with immunoSEQ multiplex PCR; TCRdb has only the in-frame clones, and not every one. The sample carries some 130,000 clones, approximately 90% recorded once. Sequences were derived from peripheral blood, sampled on day 0 of AZD1222 vaccination. This chain uses TRBV4-2 with TRBJ2-1; possibly TRBD1 for D (5 bases). This sequence was found in an adult in good health. In nucleotides, the CDR3 is TGTGCCAGCAGCCAAGATGGGGCCTGGAATGAGCAGTTCTTC. Residues: CASSQDGAWNEQFF.